The entry below describes one T cell receptor beta chain. Original handling: Estimated nucleated cell counts came from reference gene primer amplification. Sequencing was performed with immunoSEQ multiplex PCR; in TCRdb, only in-frame clones are kept and a portion is missing. Clonal size and the V and J genes are those of that table, whereas D and trimming came from the DNA. In the table there are 200,000 to 250,000 clones, roughly 81% of which are singletons. Germline V gives CDR1 WNHNN, CDR2 SYGVQD (reference sequence). The CDR3 has 15 amino acids. Trimming took 8 bases from V and 7 from J; bases not matched to a gene: 14. The data are from a study of blood T cell repertoires in COVID-19.

The source is a man aged 50-60 years who had recovered from COVID-19. Sequencing was performed on peripheral blood. The V and J genes are TRBV10-1 and TRBJ2-1; 7 nucleotides align to TRBD1. The CDR3 nucleotides read TGCGCCAGCCTCACGTGGCCGCCACAGGGGAATGAGCAGTTCTTC. Amino acid sequence: CASLTWPPQGNEQFF.